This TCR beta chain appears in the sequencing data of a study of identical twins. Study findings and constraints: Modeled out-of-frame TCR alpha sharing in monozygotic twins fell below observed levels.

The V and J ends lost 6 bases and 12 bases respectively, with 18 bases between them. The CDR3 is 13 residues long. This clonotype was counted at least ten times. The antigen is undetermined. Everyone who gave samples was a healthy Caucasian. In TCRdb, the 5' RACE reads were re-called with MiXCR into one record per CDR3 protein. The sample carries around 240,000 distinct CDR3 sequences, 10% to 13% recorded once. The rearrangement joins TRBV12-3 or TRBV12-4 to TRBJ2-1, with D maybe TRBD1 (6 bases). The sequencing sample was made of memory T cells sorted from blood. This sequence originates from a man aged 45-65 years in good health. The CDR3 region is CASRSQNRVGQFF. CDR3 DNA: TGTGCCAGCAGATCCCAAAACAGGGTCGGGCAGTTCTTC.